This TCR beta chain stems from a study of beta chain features in type 1 diabetes. This CDR3 has 14 residues. From germline, CDR1 is ENHRY and CDR2 SYGVKD. V was clipped by 0 bases and J by 2 bases, with 5 bases between them. One heparinised draw of blood, averaging roughly 0.12 L, came from each donor. The authors reverse transcribed all of the isolated RNA, so sequencing captured expressed TCRB transcripts. The repertoire was sequenced with immunoSEQ multiplex PCR; TCRdb's copy has only in-frame clones and lacks some. Of hundreds of thousands of clones listed, about 30% are singletons. Sample: naive CD4+ T cells from blood. The chain joins TRBV10-3 to TRBJ2-1; D is undetermined. The source of this sequence is a man aged 18 to 29 in good health. The DNA for the CDR3 is TGTGCCATCAGTGAGTCGAAGGCCTACAATGAGCAGTTCTTC. Amino acids: CAISESKAYNEQFF.